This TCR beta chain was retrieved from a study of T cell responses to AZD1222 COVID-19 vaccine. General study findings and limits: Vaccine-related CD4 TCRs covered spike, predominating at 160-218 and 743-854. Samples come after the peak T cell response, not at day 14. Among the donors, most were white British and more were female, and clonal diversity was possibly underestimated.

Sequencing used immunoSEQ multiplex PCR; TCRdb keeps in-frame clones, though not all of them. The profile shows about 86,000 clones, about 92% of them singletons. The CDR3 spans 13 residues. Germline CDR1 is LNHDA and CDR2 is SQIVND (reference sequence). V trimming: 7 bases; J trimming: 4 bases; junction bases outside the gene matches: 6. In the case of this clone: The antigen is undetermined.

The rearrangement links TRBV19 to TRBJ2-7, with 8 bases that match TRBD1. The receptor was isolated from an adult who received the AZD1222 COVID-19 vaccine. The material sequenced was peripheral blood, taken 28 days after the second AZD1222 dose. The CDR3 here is CASTGTGFYEQYF. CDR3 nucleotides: TGTGCCAGTACTGGGACAGGATTTTACGAGCAGTACTTC. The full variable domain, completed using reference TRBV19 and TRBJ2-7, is DGGITQSPKYLFRKEGQNVTLSCEQNLNHDAMYWYRQDPGQGLRLIYYSQIVNDFQKGDIAEGYSVSREKKESFPLTVTSAQKNPTAFYLCASTGTGFYEQYFGPGTRLTVT.